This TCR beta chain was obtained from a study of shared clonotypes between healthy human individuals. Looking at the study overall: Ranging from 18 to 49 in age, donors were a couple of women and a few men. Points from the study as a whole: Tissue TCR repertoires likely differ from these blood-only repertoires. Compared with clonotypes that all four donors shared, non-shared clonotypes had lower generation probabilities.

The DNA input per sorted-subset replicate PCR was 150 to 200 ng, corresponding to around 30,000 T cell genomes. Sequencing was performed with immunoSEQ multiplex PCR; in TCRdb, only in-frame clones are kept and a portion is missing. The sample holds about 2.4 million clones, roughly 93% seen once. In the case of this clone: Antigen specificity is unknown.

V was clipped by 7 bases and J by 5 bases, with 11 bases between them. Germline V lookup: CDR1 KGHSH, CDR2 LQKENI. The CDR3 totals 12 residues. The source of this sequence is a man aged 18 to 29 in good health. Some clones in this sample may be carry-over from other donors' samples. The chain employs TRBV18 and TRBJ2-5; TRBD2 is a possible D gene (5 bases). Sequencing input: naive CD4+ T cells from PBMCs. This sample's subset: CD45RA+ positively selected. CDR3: CASCFGEETQYF. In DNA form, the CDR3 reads TGTGCCAGCTGTTTTGGGGAGGAGACCCAGTACTTC.